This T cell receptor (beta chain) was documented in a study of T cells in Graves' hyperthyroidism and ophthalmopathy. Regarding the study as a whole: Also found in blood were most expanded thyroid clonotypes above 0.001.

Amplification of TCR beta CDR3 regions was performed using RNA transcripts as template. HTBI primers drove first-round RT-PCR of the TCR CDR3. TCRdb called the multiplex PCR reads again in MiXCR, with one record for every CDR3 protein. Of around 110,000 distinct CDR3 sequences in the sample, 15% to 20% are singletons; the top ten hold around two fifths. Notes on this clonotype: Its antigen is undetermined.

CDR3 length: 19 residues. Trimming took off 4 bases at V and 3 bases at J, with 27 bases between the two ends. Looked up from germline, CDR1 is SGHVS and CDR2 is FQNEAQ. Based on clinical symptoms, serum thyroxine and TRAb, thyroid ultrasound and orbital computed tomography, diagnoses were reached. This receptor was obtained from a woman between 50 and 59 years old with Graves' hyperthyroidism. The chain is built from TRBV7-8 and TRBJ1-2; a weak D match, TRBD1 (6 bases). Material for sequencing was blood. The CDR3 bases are TGTGCCAGCAGCTCCTCTGCTGGGGCAGGGGTCCTCAAATACTATGGCTACACCTTC. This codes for CASSSSAGAGVLKYYGYTF.